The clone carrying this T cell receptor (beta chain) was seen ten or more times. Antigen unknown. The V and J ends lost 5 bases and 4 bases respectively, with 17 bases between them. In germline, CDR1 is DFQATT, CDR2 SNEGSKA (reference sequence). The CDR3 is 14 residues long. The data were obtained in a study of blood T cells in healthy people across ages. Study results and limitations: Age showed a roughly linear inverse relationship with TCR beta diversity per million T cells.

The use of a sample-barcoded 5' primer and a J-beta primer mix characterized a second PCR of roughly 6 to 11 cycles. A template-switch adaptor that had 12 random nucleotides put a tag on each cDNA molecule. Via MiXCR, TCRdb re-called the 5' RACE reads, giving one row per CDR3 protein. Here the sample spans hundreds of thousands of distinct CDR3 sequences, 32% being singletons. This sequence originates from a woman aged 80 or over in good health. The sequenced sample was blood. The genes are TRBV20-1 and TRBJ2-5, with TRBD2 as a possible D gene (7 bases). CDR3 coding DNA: TGCAGTGCTCATTGGGGGGGCCTTGGAGAGACCCAGTACTTC. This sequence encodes CSAHWGGLGETQYF.